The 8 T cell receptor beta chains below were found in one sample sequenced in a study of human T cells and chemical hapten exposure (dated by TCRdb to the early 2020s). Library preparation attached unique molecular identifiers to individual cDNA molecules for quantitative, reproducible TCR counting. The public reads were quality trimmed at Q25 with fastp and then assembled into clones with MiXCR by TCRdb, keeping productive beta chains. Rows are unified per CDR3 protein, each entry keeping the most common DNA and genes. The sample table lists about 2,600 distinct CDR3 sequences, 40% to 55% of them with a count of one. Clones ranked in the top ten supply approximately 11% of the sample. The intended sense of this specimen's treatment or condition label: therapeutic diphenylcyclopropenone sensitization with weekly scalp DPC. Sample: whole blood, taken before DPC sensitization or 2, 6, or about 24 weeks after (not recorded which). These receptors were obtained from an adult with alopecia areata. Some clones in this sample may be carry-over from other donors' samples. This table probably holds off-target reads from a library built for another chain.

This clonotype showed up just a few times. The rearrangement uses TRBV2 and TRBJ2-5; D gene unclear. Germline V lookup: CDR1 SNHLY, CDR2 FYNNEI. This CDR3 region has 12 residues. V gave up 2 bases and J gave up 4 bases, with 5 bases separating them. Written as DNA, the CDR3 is TGTGCCAGCAGTGAAACTCCAGAGACCCAGTACTTC. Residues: CASSETPETQYF.

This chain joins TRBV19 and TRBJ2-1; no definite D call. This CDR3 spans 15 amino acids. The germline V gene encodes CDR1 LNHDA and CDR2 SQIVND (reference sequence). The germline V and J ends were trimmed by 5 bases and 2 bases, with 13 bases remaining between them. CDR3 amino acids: CASSGSGRTYNEQFF. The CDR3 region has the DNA TGTGCCAGTAGTGGCTCCGGAAGAACCTACAATGAGCAGTTCTTC. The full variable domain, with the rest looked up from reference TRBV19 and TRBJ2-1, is DGGITQSPKYLFRKEGQNVTLSCEQNLNHDAMYWYRQDPGQGLRLIYYSQIVNDFQKGDIAEGYSVSREKKESFPLTVTSAQKNPTAFYLCASSGSGRTYNEQFFGPGTRLTVL.

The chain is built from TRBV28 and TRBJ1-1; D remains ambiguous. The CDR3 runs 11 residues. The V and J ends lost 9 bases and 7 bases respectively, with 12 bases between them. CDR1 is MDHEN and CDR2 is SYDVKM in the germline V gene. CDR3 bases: TGTGCCAGTAGGATGAGACTTGAAGCTTTCTTT. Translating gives CASRMRLEAFF.

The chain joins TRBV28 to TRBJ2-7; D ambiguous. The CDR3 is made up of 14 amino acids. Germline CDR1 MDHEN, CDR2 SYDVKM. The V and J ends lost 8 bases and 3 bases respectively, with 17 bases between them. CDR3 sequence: CASGRVGHNYEQYF. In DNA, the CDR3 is TGTGCCAGCGGCCGCGTCGGGCACAACTACGAGCAGTACTTC.

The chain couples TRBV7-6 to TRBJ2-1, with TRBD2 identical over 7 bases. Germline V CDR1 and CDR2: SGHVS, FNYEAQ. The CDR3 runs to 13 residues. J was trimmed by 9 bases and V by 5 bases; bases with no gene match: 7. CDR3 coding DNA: TGTGCCAGCAGCCTACGACTAGCCACTGAGCAGTTCTTC. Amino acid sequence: CASSLRLATEQFF.

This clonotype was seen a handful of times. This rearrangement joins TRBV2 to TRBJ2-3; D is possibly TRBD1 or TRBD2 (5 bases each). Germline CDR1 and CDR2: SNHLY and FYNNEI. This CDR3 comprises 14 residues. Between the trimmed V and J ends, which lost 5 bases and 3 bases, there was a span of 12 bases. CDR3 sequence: CASSRDLATDTQYF. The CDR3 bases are TGTGCCAGCAGTCGGGACCTCGCGACAGATACGCAGTATTTT.

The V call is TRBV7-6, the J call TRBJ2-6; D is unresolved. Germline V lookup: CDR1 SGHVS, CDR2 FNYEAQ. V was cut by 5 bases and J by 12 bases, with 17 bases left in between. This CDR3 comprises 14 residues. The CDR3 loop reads CASSPTVSSSVLTF. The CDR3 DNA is TGTGCCAGCAGCCCCACGGTATCTTCTTCCGTCCTGACTTTC.

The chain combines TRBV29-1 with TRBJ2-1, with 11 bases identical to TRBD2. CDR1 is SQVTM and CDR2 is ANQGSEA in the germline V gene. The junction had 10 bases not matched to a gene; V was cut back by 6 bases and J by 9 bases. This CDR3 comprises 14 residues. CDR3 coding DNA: TGCAGCGTCGAAACTAGCGGGAGTTACGCTGAGCAGTTCTTC. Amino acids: CSVETSGSYAEQFF.